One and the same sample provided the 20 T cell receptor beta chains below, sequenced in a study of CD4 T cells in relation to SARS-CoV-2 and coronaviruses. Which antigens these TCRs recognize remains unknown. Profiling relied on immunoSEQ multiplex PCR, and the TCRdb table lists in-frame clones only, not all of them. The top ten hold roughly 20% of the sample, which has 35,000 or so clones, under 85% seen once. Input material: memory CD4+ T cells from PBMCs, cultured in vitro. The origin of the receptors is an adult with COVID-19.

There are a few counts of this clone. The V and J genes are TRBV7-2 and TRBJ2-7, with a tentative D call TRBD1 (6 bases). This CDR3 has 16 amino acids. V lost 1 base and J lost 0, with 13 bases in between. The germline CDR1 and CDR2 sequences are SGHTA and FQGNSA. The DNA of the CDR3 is TGTGCCAGCAGCTTAGTTGGGGGCTCGGGCTCCTACGAGCAGTACTTC. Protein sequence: CASSLVGGSGSYEQYF.

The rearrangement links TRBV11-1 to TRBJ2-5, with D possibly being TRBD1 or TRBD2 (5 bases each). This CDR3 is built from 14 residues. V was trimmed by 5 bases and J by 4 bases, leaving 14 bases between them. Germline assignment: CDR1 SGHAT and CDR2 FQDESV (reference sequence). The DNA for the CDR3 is TGTGCCAGCAGCAACGCCGGGACGGTAGAGACCCAGTACTTC. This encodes CASSNAGTVETQYF.

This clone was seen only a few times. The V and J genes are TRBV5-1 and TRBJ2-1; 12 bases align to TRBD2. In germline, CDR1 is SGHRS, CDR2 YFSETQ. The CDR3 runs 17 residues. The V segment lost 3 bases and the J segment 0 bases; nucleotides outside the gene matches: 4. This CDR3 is CASSWGLAGPSYNEQFF. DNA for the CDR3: TGCGCCAGCAGCTGGGGACTAGCGGGCCCCTCCTACAATGAGCAGTTCTTC.

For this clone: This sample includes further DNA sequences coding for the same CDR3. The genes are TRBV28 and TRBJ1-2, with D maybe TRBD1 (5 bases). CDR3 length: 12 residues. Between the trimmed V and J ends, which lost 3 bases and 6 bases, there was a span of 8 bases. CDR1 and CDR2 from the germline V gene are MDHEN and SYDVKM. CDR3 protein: CASSFGGDGYTF. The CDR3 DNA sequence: TGTGCCAGCAGTTTTGGAGGGGATGGCTACACCTTC.

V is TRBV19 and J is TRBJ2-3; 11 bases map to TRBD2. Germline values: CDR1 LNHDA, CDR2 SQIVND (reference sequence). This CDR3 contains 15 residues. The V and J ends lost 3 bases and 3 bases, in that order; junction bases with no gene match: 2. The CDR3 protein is CASSILAGGTDTQYF. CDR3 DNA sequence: TGTGCCAGTAGTATTCTAGCGGGAGGAACAGATACGCAGTATTTT.

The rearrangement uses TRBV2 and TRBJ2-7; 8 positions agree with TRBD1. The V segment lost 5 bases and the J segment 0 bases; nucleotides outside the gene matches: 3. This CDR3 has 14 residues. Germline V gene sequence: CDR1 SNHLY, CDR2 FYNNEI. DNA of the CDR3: TGTGCCAGCAGTCTAGGACAGGGCTCCTACGAGCAGTACTTC. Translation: CASSLGQGSYEQYF.

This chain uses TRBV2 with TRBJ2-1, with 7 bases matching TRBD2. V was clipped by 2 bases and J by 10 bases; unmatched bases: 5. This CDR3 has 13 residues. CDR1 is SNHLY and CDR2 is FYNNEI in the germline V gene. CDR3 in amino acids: CASSELDSGEQFF. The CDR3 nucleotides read TGTGCCAGCAGTGAATTAGATAGCGGGGAGCAGTTCTTC.

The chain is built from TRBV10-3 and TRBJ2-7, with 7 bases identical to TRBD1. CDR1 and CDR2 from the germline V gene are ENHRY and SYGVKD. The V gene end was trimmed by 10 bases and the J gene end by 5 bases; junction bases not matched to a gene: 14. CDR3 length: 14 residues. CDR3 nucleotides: TGTGCCACCGAGGGGGCGACAGGTCAGAACGAGCAGTACTTC. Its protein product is CATEGATGQNEQYF.

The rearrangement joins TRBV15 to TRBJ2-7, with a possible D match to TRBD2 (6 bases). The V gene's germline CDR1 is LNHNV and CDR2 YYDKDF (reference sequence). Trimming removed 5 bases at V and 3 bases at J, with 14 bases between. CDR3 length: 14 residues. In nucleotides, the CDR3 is TGTGCCACCAGCTTAGCCGGGACTTACTACGAGCAGTACTTC. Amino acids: CATSLAGTYYEQYF.

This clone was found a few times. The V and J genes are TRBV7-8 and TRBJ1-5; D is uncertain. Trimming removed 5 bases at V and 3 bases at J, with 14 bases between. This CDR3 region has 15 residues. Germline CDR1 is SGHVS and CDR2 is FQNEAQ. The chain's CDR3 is CASSPSREPNQPQHF. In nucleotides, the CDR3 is TGTGCCAGCAGCCCCAGTAGGGAACCCAATCAGCCCCAGCATTTT.

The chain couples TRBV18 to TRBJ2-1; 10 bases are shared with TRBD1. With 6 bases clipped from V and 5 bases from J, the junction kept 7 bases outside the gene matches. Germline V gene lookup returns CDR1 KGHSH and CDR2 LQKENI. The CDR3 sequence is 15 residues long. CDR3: CASSSGQGRNNEQFF. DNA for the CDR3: TGTGCCAGCTCCTCGGGACAGGGGAGAAACAATGAGCAGTTCTTC.

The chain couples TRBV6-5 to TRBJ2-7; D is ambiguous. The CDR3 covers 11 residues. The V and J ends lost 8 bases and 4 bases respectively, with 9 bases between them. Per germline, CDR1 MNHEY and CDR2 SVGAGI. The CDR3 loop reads CASRKSYEQYF. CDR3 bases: TGTGCCAGCCGCAAGAGTTACGAGCAGTACTTC.

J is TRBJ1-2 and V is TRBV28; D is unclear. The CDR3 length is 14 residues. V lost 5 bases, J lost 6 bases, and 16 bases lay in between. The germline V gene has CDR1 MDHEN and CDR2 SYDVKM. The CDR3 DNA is TGTGCCAGCAGTGAACAAGTTCAAGTCAATGGCTACACCTTC. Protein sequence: CASSEQVQVNGYTF.

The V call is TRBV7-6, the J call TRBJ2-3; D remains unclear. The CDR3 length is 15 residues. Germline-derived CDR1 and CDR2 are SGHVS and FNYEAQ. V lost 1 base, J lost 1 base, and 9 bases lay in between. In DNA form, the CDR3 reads TGTGCCAGCAGCTTAGGAGGCGGTGGCACAGATACGCAGTATTTT. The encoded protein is CASSLGGGGTDTQYF.

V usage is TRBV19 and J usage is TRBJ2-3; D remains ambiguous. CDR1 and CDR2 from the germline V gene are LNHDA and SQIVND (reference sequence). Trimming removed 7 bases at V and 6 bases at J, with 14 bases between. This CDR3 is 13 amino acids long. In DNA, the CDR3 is TGTGCCAGTAACGAAAACGTCAGGGATACGCAGTATTTT. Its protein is CASNENVRDTQYF.

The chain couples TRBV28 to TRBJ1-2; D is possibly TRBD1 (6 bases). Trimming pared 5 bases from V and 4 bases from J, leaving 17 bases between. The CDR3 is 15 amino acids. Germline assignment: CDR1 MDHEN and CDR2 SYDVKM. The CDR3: CASSPGDILFYGYTF. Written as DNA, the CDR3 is TGTGCCAGCAGTCCAGGGGACATCTTATTCTATGGCTACACCTTC.

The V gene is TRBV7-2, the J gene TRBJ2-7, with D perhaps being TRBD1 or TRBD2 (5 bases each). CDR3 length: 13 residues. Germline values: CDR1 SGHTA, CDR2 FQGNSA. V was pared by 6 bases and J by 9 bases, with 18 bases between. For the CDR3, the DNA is TGTGCCAGCAGTTCCCGAGGGGCTCTCGGGCAGTACTTC. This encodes CASSSRGALGQYF.

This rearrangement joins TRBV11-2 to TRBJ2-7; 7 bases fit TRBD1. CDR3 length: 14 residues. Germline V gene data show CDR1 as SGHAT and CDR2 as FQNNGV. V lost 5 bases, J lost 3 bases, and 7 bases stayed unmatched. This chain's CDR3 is CASSTSGGYYEQYF. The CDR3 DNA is TGTGCCAGCAGCACATCAGGGGGATACTACGAGCAGTACTTC.

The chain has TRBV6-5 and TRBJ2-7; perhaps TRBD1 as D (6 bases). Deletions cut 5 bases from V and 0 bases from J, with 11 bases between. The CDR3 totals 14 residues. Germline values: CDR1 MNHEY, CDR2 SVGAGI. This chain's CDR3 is CASSRTANSYEQYF. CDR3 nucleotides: TGTGCCAGCAGTCGGACAGCCAACTCCTACGAGCAGTACTTC.

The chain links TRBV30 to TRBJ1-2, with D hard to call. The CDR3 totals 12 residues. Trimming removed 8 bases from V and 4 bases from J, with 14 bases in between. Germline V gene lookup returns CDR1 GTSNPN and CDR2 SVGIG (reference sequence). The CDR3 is CAAVLDGYGYTF. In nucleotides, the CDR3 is TGTGCCGCGGTCTTGGACGGCTATGGCTACACCTTC.